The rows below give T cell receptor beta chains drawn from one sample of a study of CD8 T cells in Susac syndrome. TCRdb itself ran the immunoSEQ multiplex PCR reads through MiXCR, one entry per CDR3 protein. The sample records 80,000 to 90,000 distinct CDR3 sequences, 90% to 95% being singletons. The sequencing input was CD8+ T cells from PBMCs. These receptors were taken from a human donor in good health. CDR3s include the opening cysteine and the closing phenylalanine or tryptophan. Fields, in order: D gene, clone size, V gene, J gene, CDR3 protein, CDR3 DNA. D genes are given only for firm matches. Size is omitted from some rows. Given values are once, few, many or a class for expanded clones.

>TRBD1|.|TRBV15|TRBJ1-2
CATSATGTGDGYTF
TGTGCCACCAGCGCAACCGGCACAGGGGATGGCTACACCTTC
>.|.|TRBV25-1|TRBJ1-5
CASSVDIVGQPQHF
TGTGCCAGCAGTGTAGACATCGTTGGACAGCCCCAGCATTTT
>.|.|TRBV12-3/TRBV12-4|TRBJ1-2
CASSLSRWANYGYTF
TGTGCCAGCAGTTTAAGCCGGTGGGCTAACTATGGCTACACCTTC
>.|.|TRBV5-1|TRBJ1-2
CASSEAQSYGYTF
TGCGCCAGCAGCGAAGCACAAAGCTATGGCTACACCTTC
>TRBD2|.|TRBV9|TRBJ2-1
CASSSLTSGVYNEQFF
TGTGCCAGCAGCTCCTTGACTAGCGGGGTTTACAATGAGCAGTTCTTC
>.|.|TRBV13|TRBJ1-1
CASSQTDQNTEAFF
TGTGCCAGCAGCCAAACGGATCAGAACACTGAAGCTTTCTTT
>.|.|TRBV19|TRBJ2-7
CASSITPGGVHEQYF
TGTGCCAGTAGTATTACCCCAGGAGGGGTCCACGAGCAGTACTTC
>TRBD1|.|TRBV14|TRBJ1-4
CASSQADRGFEKLFF
TGTGCCAGCAGCCAAGCGGACAGGGGGTTTGAAAAACTGTTTTTT
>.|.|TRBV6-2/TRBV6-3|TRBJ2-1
CASSYREHNEQFF
TGTGCCAGCAGTTACAGGGAGCACAATGAGCAGTTCTTC
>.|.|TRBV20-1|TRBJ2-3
CSARNVSGYPDTQYF
TGCAGTGCTAGAAACGTCTCCGGGTACCCAGATACGCAGTATTTT
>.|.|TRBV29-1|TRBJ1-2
CSVVGEGQGYTF
TGCAGCGTTGTAGGGGAGGGACAAGGCTACACCTTC
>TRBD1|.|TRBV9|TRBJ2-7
CASSASDRGRYEQYF
TGTGCCAGCAGCGCAAGTGACAGGGGTAGGTACGAGCAGTACTTC
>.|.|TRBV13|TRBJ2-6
CASSPLDGSGANVLTF
TGTGCCAGCAGCCCCCTGGACGGCTCTGGGGCCAACGTCCTGACTTTC
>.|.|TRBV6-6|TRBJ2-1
CASRGDSPYNEQFF
TGTGCCAGCAGGGGGGACTCCCCCTACAATGAGCAGTTCTTC
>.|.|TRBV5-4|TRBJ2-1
CATPSRDNEQFF
TGTGCCACCCCCTCTCGGGACAATGAGCAGTTCTTC
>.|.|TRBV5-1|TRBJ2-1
CASSLAGIHEQFF
TGCGCCAGCAGCTTGGCGGGGATCCATGAGCAGTTCTTC
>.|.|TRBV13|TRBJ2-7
CASSLGRRPAYF
TGTGCCAGCAGCTTAGGGCGGCGTCCTGCGTACTTC
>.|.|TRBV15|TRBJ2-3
CATSGGSTDTQYF
TGTGCCACCAGCGGCGGGAGCACAGATACGCAGTATTTT
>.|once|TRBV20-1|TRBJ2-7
CSAETGTPSYEQYF
TGCAGTGCCGAGACCGGGACACCTTCCTACGAGCAGTACTTC
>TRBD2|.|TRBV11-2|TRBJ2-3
CASSFPSGTSGGASTDTQYF
TGTGCCAGCAGCTTCCCCTCCGGGACTAGCGGGGGGGCCAGCACAGATACGCAGTATTTT
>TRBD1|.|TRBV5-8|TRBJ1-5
CASSLGTGQGKQPQHF
TGTGCCAGCAGCCTTGGGACGGGACAGGGTAAACAGCCCCAGCATTTT
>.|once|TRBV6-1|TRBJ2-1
CASSRYSSREQFF
TGTGCCAGCAGCCGCTACTCCAGTCGGGAGCAGTTCTTC
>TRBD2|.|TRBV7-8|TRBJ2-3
CASSPAGRGDTQYF
TGTGCCAGCAGCCCTGCTGGGAGGGGAGATACGCAGTATTTT
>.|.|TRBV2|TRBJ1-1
CATRNRGTEAFF
TGTGCCACCCGGAATCGGGGAACTGAAGCTTTCTTT
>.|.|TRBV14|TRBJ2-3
CASSRVGGSTDTQYF
TGTGCCAGCAGCCGCGTCGGGGGTAGCACAGATACGCAGTATTTT
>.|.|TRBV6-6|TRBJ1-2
CASSISQSNYGYTF
TGTGCCAGCAGTATATCCCAGTCTAACTATGGCTACACCTTC
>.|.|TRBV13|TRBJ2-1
CASTPTGRGEQFF
TGTGCCAGCACCCCGACAGGTCGTGGTGAGCAGTTCTTC
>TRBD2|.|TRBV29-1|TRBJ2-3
CSVGGLAGDTQYF
TGCAGCGTTGGTGGACTAGCAGGAGATACGCAGTATTTT
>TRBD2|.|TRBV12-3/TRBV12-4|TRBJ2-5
CASMPSSGRAGETQYF
TGTGCCAGCATGCCTTCAAGCGGGAGGGCCGGAGAGACCCAGTACTTC
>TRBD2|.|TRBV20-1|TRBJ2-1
CSARGLAGFHEQFF
TGCAGTGCTAGAGGCCTAGCGGGCTTCCATGAGCAGTTCTTC
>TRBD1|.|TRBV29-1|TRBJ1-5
CSVEGGEGQAEPQHF
TGCAGCGTTGAAGGGGGGGAAGGACAGGCCGAGCCCCAGCATTTT
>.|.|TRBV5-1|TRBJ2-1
CASSLGSQGSAISEQFF
TGCGCCAGCAGCTTGGGCTCTCAGGGATCAGCCATATCTGAGCAGTTCTTC
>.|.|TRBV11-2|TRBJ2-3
CASSSTYSTDTQYF
TGTGCCAGCAGCAGTACCTACAGCACAGATACGCAGTATTTT
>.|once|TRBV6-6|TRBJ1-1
CASSGGGGAFF
TGTGCCAGCAGTGGGGGGGGAGGAGCTTTCTTT
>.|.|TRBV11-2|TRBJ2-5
CASSLEVPRETQYF
TGTGCCAGCAGCTTAGAAGTGCCCCGGGAGACCCAGTACTTC
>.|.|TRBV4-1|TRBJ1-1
CASSPTGTSSNTEAFF
TGCGCCAGCAGCCCGACAGGTACCTCTTCTAACACTGAAGCTTTCTTT
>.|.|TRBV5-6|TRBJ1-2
CASSLGPGQGYTF
TGTGCCAGCAGCTTAGGGCCAGGGCAGGGCTACACCTTC
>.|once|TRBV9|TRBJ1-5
CASSVGGASGQPQHF
TGTGCCAGCAGCGTAGGGGGGGCTTCGGGTCAGCCCCAGCATTTT
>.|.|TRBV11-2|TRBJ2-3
CASSRSPDTQYF
TGTGCCAGCAGCCGCTCGCCAGATACGCAGTATTTT
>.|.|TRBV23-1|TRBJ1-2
CASSQMGRGYTF
TGCGCCAGCAGTCAAATGGGTAGAGGCTACACCTTC
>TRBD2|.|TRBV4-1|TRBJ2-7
CASSLLRSGGASEQYF
TGCGCCAGCAGCCTCCTCCGTAGCGGGGGGGCTTCCGAGCAGTACTTC
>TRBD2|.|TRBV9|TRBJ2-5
CASSEGLAGREQTQYF
TGTGCCAGCAGCGAGGGACTAGCGGGGAGGGAACAGACCCAGTACTTC
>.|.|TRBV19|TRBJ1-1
CASSIVAGNTEAFF
TGTGCCAGTAGTATCGTGGCAGGCAACACTGAAGCTTTCTTT
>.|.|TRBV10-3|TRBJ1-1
CAIRAGSEYTEAFF
TGTGCCATCAGAGCCGGGTCCGAGTATACTGAAGCTTTCTTT
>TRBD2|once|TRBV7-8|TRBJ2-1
CASSLAGLAGNEQFF
TGTGCCAGCAGCTTAGCTGGACTAGCGGGGAATGAGCAGTTCTTC
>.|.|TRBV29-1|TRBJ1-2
CSVEQGRRGYTF
TGCAGCGTTGAACAGGGGCGCCGGGGCTACACCTTC
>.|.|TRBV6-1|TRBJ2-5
CASSEGRVDQYF
TGTGCCAGCAGTGAAGGGAGGGTCGACCAGTACTTC
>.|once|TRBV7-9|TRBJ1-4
CASSSGRVDEKLFF
TGTGCCAGCAGCTCCGGACGGGTAGATGAAAAACTGTTTTTT
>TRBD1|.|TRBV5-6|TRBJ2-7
CASSPGQGPYEQYF
TGTGCCAGCAGCCCGGGACAGGGACCCTACGAGCAGTACTTC
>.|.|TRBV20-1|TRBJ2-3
CSAPASVSPTDTQYF
TGCAGTGCTCCCGCATCCGTATCCCCCACAGATACGCAGTATTTT
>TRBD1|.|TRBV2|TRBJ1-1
CASSESGTGAGGAFF
TGTGCCAGCAGTGAAAGTGGGACAGGGGCTGGGGGAGCTTTCTTT
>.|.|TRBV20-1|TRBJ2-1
CSARDFRRGNEQFF
TGCAGTGCTAGAGATTTTAGGCGAGGGAATGAGCAGTTCTTC
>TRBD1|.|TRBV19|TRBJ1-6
CASSSTLTGGVNSPLHF
TGTGCCAGTAGTTCGACTTTGACAGGGGGCGTCAATTCACCCCTCCACTTT
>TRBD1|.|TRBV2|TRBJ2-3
CASSEVYRGPFADTQYF
TGTGCCAGCAGTGAAGTTTACAGGGGGCCGTTCGCAGATACGCAGTATTTT
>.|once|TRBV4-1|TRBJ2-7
CASSQDRGGAYEQYF
TGCGCCAGCAGCCAAGATAGGGGGGGGGCCTACGAGCAGTACTTC
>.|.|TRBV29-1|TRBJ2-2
CSVGGVTGELFF
TGCAGCGTCGGAGGGGTAACCGGGGAGCTGTTTTTT
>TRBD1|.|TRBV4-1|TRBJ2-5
CASSQEGTGGETQYF
TGCGCCAGCAGCCAAGAGGGGACAGGGGGGGAGACCCAGTACTTC
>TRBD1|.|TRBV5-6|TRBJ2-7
CASSPGGQAGYEQYF
TGTGCCAGCAGCCCGGGCGGACAGGCCGGTTACGAGCAGTACTTC